This TCR beta chain came from a study of beta chain features in type 1 diabetes. CD4+ naive, central memory, regulatory and stem cell-like memory cells were sorted via CD45RO/CCR7/CD25/CD127/CD95/CD27. CDR1 is SGHRS and CDR2 is YFSETQ in the germline V gene. This CDR3 spans 14 amino acids. V dropped 4 bases and J dropped 4 bases, with 13 bases sitting between them. Turning to this clone: Other DNA sequences in this specimen translate into the identical CDR3.

The entirety of the isolated RNA underwent reverse transcription, so expressed TCRB transcripts were sequenced. Using immunoSEQ multiplex PCR, the repertoire was profiled, and TCRdb retains in-frame clones only, with some absent. This table holds 400,000 to 550,000 clones, about an eighth found once. The rearrangement joins TRBV5-1 to TRBJ2-3; weak D call: TRBD2 (6 bases). This TCR was sampled from a woman between 18 and 29 years old in good health. What was sequenced was naive CD4+ T cells from blood. The CDR3 here is CASSGTGGADTQYF. CDR3 DNA: TGCGCCAGCAGCGGAACAGGAGGGGCAGATACGCAGTATTTT.